This TCR beta chain was identified in a study of OX40 agonist ivuxolimab in advanced cancers. To note about this clone: The antigen is unknown.

The V gene's germline CDR1 is SGHRS and CDR2 YFSETQ. The ends lost 4 bases at V and 1 base at J; junction bases unmatched: 7. There are 15 residues in the CDR3. Study-wide findings and caveats: The average count of expanded clones was higher among CD8+ T cells than among CD4+. Some nonresponders also had low normalized T-cell clonal expansion. At doses 0.1 to 3.0 mg/kg, CD4+ and CD8+ clones expanded.

Sampled blood was obtained at baseline, cycle 4 day 1, and cycle 7 day 1. Generated by immunoSEQ multiplex PCR, the TCRdb table keeps only in-frame clones and is missing some. The table has over 60,000 clones, more than 80% seen once. The sample was CD4+ or CD8+ T cells sorted from blood, taken in a trial of the OX40 agonist ivuxolimab. This TCR came from an adult with an advanced solid tumor such as melanoma, head and neck, liver or kidney cancer. The V call is TRBV5-1, the J call TRBJ1-1, with TRBD1 matching 7 bases. The CDR3 spells CASSLLQGTNTEAFF. In DNA, the CDR3 is TGCGCCAGCAGCCTATTACAGGGGACGAACACTGAAGCTTTCTTT.